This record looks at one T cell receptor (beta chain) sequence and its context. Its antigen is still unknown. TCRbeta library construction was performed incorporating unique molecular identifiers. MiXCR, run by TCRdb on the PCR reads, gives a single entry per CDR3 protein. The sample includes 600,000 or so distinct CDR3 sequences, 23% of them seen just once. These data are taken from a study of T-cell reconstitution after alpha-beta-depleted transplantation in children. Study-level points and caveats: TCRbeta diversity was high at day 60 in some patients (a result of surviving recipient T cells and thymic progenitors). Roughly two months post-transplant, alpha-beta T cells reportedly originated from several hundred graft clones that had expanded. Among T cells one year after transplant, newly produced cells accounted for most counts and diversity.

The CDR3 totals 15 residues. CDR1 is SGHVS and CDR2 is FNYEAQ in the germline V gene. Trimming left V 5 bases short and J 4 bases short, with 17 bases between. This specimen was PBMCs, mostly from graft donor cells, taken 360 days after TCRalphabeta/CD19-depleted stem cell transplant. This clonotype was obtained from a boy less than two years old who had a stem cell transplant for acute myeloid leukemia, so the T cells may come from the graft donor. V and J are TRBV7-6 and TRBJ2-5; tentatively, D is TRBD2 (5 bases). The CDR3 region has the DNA TGTGCCAGCAGCATAAGTCCGTCCGAGGGAGAGACCCAGTACTTC. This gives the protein CASSISPSEGETQYF.